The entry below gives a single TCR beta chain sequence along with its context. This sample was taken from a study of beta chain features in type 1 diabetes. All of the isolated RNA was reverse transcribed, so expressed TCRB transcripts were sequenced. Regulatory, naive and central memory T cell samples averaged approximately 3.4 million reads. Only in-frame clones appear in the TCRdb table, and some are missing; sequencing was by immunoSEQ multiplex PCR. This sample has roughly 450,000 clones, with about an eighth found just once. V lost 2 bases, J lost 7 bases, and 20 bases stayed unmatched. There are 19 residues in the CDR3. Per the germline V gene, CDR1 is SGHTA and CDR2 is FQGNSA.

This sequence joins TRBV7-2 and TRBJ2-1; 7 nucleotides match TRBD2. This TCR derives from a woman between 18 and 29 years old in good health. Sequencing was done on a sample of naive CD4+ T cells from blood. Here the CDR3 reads CASSLNPAGRGIIRNEQFF. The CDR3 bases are TGTGCCAGCAGCTTAAACCCAGCGGGACGCGGGATAATTAGGAATGAGCAGTTCTTC.